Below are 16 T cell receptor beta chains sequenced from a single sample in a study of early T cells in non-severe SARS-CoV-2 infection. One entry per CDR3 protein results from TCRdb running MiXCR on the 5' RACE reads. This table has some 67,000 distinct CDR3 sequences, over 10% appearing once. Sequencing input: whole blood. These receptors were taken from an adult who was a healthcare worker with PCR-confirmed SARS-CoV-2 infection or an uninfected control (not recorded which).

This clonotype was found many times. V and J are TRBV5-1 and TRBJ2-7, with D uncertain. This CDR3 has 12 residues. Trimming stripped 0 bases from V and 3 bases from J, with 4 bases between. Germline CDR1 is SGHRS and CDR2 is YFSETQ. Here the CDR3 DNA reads TGCGCCAGCAGCTTGGACGGCTACGAGCAGTACTTC. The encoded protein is CASSLDGYEQYF.

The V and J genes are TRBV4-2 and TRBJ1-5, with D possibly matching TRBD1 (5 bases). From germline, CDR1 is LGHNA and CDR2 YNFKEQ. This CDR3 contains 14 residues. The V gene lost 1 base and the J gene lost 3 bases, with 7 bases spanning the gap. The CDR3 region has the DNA TGTGCCAGCAGCCAAGGACAGAACAATCAGCCCCAGCATTTT. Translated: CASSQGQNNQPQHF.

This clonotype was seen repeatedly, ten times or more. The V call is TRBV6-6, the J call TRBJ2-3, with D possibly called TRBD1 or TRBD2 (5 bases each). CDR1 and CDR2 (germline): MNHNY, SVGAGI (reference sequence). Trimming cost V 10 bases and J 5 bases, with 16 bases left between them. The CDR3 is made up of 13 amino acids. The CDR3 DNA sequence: TGTGCCACGGGACCGACAATAGAAGATACGCAGTATTTT. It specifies CATGPTIEDTQYF.

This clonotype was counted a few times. DNA of the CDR3: TGTGCCAGCAGTAACGGACTAGCCCCCCCCAATGAGCAGTTCTTC. This encodes CASSNGLAPPNEQFF. The J gene is TRBJ2-1, the V gene TRBV12-3 or TRBV12-4, with 8 positions matching TRBD2. Losses at the gene ends were 5 bases for V and 6 bases for J; bases not matched to a gene: 9. This CDR3 has 15 amino acids.

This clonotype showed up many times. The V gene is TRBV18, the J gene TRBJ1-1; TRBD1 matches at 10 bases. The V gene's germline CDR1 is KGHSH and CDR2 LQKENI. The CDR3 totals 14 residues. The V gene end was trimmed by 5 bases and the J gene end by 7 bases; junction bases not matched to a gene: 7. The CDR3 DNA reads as TGTGCCAGCTCAGAGGGACAGGGGCCCCGTGAAGCTTTCTTT. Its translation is CASSEGQGPREAFF.

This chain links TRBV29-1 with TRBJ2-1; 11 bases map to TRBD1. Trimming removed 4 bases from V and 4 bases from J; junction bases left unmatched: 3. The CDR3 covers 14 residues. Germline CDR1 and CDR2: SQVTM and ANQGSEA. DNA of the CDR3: TGCAGCGTTGTTAGGGACAGGGGGTACAATGAGCAGTTCTTC. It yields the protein CSVVRDRGYNEQFF.

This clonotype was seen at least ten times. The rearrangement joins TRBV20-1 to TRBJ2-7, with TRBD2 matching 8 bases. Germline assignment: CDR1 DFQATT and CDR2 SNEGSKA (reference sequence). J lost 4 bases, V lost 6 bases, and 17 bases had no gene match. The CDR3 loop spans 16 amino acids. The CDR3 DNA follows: TGCAGTGCCCGGAAGGGACTAGACTTTGGGGGATACGAGCAGTACTTC. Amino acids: CSARKGLDFGGYEQYF.

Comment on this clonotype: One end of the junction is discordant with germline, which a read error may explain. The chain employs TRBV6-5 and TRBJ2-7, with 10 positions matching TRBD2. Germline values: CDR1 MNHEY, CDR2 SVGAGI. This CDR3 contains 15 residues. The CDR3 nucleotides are TGTGCCAGCAGTCGGACTAGCGGTGAATACTACGGGCAGTACTTC. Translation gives CASSRTSGEYYGQYF.

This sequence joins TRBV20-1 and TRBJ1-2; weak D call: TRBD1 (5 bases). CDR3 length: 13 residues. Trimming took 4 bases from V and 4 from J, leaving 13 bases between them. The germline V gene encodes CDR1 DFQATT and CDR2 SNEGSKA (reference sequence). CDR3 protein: CSATRTGGYGYTF. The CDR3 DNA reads TGCAGTGCTACCCGTACGGGGGGCTATGGCTACACCTTC.

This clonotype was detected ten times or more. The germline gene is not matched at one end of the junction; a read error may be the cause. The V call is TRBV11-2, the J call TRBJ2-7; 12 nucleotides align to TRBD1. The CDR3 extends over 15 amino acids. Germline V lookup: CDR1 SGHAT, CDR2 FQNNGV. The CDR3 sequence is CASSLLRDRGRFLPF. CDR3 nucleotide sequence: TGTGCCAGCAGCTTACTGCGGGACAGGGGGCGTTTCCTCCCGTTC.

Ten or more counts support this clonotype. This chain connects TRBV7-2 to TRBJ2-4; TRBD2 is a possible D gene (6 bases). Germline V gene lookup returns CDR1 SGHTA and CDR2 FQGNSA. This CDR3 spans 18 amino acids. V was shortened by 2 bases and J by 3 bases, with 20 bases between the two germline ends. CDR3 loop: CASSLLGRGSAGKNIQYF. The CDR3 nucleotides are TGTGCCAGCAGCTTATTGGGCCGGGGGAGCGCCGGCAAAAACATTCAGTACTTC.

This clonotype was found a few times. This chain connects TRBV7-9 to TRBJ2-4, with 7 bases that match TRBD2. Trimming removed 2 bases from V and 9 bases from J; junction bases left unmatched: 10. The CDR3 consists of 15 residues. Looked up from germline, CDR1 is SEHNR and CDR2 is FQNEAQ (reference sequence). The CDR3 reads CASSLSHGEGTIQYF. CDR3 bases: TGTGCCAGCAGCTTATCGCATGGGGAGGGGACCATTCAGTACTTC. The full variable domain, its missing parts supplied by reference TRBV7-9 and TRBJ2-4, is DTGVSQNPRHKITKRGQNVTFRCDPISEHNRLYWYRQTLGQGPEFLTYFQNEAQLEKSRLLSDRFSAERPKGSFSTLEIQRTEQGDSAMYLCASSLSHGEGTIQYFGAGTRLSVL.

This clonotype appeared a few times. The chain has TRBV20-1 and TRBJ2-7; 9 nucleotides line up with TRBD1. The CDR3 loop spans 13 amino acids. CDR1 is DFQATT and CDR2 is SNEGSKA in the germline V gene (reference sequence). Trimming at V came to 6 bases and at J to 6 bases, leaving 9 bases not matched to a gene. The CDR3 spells CSAPGQGLAEQYF. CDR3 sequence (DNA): TGCAGTGCCCCGGGACAGGGTCTTGCCGAGCAGTACTTC.

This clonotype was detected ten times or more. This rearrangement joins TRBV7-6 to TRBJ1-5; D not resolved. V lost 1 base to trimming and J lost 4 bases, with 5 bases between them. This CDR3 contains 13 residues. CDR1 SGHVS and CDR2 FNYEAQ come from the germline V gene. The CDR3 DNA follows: TGTGCCAGCAGCTTAGGGGTAAATCAGCCCCAGCATTTT. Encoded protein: CASSLGVNQPQHF.

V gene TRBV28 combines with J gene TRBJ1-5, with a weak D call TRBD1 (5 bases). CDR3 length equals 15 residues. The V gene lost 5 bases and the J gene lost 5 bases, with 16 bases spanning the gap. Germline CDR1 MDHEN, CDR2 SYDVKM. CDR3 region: CASSPRGGGYQPQHF. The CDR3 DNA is TGTGCCAGCAGTCCCCGGGGTGGGGGGTATCAGCCCCAGCATTTT.

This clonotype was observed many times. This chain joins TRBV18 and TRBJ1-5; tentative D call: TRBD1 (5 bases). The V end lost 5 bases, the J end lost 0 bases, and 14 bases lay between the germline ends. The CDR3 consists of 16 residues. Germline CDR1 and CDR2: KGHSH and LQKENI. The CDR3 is CASSVTRGNSNQPQHF. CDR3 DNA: TGTGCCAGCTCAGTAACTCGGGGCAATAGCAATCAGCCCCAGCATTTT.